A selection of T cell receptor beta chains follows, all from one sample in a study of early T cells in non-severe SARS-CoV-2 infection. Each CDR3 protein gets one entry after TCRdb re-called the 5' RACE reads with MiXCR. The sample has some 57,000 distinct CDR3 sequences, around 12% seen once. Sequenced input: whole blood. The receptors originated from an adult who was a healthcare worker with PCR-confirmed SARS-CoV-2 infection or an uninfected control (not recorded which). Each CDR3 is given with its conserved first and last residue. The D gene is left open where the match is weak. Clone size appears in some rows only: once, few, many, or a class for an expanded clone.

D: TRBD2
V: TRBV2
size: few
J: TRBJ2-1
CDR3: CASRDTGLAQFF
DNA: TGTGCCAGCAGGGATACGGGACTAGCCCAGTTCTTC

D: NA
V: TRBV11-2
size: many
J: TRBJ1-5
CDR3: CASSLEPMNQPQHF
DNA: TGTGCCAGCAGCTTAGAACCGATGAATCAGCCCCAGCATTTT

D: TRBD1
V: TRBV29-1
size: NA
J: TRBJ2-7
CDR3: CSVSDRAANYEQYF
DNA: TGCAGCGTTTCTGACAGGGCAGCAAACTACGAGCAGTACTTC

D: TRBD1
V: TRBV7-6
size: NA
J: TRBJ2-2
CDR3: CASSTEGALSGELFF
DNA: TGTGCCAGCAGCACCGAGGGGGCCCTCTCCGGGGAGCTGTTTTTT

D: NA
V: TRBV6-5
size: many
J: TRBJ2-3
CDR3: CASSYSTALDTQYF
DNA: TGTGCCAGCAGTTACTCTACCGCCTTAGATACGCAGTATTTT

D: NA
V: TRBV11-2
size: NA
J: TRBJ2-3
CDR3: CASSLYPPADTQYF
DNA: TGTGCCAGCAGCTTGTACCCTCCTGCAGATACGCAGTATTTT

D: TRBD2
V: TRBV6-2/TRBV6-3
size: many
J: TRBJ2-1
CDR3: CASIPKGTSGRYNEQFF
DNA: TGTGCCAGCATCCCAAAAGGGACTAGCGGGAGATACAATGAGCAGTTCTTC

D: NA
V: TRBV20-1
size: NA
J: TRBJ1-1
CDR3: CSAYGTQGVNTEAFF
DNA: TGCAGTGCTTACGGGACCCAGGGCGTGAACACTGAAGCTTTCTTT

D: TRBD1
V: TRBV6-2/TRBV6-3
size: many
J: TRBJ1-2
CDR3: CASRTRQGENYGYTF
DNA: TGTGCCAGCAGAACTCGACAGGGAGAGAACTATGGCTACACCTTC

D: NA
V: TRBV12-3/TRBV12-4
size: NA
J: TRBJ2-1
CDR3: CASSLSFSPGEQFF
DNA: TGTGCCAGCAGTTTATCGTTTTCCCCAGGGGAGCAGTTCTTC